The source of this T cell receptor (beta chain) is a study of T and B cells in COVID-19 patients. Study details: Recovered patients mostly had mild to moderate COVID-19 managed as outpatients. Of under 25 active-infection patients, 11 to 12 were critically ill with mechanical ventilation or extracorporeal membrane oxygenation.

TRB rearrangements were amplified by multiplex PCR with BIOMED2 TRB-A/B primers. MiXCR was run by TCRdb on the multiplex PCR reads, yielding one entry per CDR3 protein. Found here are about 15,000 distinct CDR3 sequences, under 35% of them singletons; the top ten hold around 3.1%. Blood genomic DNA input for TRB amplification was about 250-500 ng. Study observations and caveats: Highly clonal in active COVID-19, TRB repertoires exceeded healthy-donor diversity and richness at recovery. Patients with COVID-19 reportedly showed strongly skewed T cell receptor beta variable and joining gene usage.

This clonotype occurred a few times. Its target is unknown. Germline loops: CDR1 SGHNT, CDR2 YYREEE (reference sequence). V gave up 1 base and J gave up 3 bases; unmatched junction bases: 8. This CDR3 comprises 16 residues. The origin of this receptor is a human donor who had recovered from COVID-19. This sequence joins TRBV5-4 and TRBJ2-7, with 9 bases that match TRBD2. The sample consisted of blood. CDR3 region: CASSLSLAGSYYEQYF. DNA for the CDR3: TGTGCCAGCAGCTTGTCCCTAGCGGGGTCGTACTACGAGCAGTACTTC.